The 13 T cell receptor beta chains presented below share a single source sample, sequenced in a study of beta chain features in type 1 diabetes. The whole isolated RNA underwent reverse transcription, so sequencing captured expressed TCRB transcripts. Only in-frame clones appear in the TCRdb table, and some are missing; sequencing was by immunoSEQ multiplex PCR. The data show 400,000 to 550,000 clones, over 9.5% seen once. Sequenced material: naive CD4+ T cells from blood. The source of these receptors is a woman under 30 in good health.

The rearrangement joins TRBV14 to TRBJ2-1; unclear D gene. The CDR3 has 15 residues. V lost 0 bases and J 4 bases, leaving 10 bases between the germline ends. Germline assignment: CDR1 SGHDN and CDR2 FVKESK. CDR3 sequence: CASSQESVVYNEQFF. CDR3 nucleotide sequence: TGTGCCAGCAGCCAAGAATCGGTAGTATACAATGAGCAGTTCTTC.

This chain uses TRBV7-2 with TRBJ1-1; D is unclear. This CDR3 is built from 13 residues. Per the germline V gene, CDR1 is SGHTA and CDR2 is FQGNSA. Trimming stripped 5 bases from V and 4 bases from J, with 11 bases between. The CDR3 reads CASSPRPLTEAFF. The CDR3 DNA follows: TGTGCCAGCAGCCCGCGCCCGCTCACTGAAGCTTTCTTT. The full variable domain, its missing parts supplied by reference TRBV7-2 and TRBJ1-1, is GAGVSQSPSNKVTEKGKDVELRCDPISGHTALYWYRQSLGQGLEFLIYFQGNSAPDKSGLPSDRFSAERTGGSVSTLTIQRTQQEDSAVYLCASSPRPLTEAFFGQGTRLTVV.

Comment on this clone: A read error may account for a junction end that differs from germline. V usage is TRBV28 and J usage is TRBJ1-4; a possible D gene is TRBD1 (6 bases). Per the germline V gene, CDR1 is MDHEN and CDR2 is SYDVKM. CDR3 length: 14 residues. The CDR3 sequence: CASSLWQGNEKLFF. The DNA for the CDR3 is TGTGCCAGCAGCTTATGGCAGGGGAATGAAAAACTGTTTTTT. Variable domain in full (rest from reference TRBV28 and TRBJ1-4): DVKVTQSSRYLVKRTGEKVFLECVQDMDHENMFWYRQDPGLGLRLIYFSYDVKMKEKGDIPEGYSVSREKKERFSLILESASTNQTSMYLCASSLWQGNEKLFFGSGTQLSVL.

In DNA, the CDR3 is TGTGCCAGCGGGATAAATGAAAAACTGTTTTTT. It is translated as CASGINEKLFF. The V and J genes are TRBV27 and TRBJ1-4; D uncertain. V was clipped by 8 bases and J by 5 bases, with 6 bases between them. From germline, CDR1 is MNHEY and CDR2 SMNVEV (reference sequence). This CDR3 comprises 11 residues.

This clone was observed a handful of times. This sequence joins TRBV28 and TRBJ2-7; unclear D gene. The germline V gene encodes CDR1 MDHEN and CDR2 SYDVKM. CDR3 length: 13 amino acids. V lost 4 bases to trimming and J lost 3 bases, with 10 bases between them. CDR3 region: CASSSGYLYEQYV. The DNA for the CDR3 is TGTGCCAGCAGTTCCGGGTATCTCTACGAGCAGTACGTC.

This chain connects TRBV30 to TRBJ2-1; TRBD1 is a possible D gene (6 bases). V lost 0 bases to trimming and J lost 3 bases, with 9 bases between them. This CDR3 comprises 14 residues. Germline lookup yields CDR1 GTSNPN and CDR2 SVGIG (reference sequence). This chain's CDR3 is CAWSVTGLYNEQFF. CDR3 DNA: TGTGCCTGGAGTGTTACAGGGCTCTACAATGAGCAGTTCTTC.

This clone occurred a few times. This chain links TRBV5-4 with TRBJ2-7, with TRBD2 identical over 11 bases. The CDR3 runs to 17 residues. CDR1 is SGHNT, CDR2 YYREEE, per germline (reference sequence). The trim removed 0 bases at V and 0 bases at J, leaving 5 bases unmatched. CDR3 amino acids: CASSLAKLAGVSYEQYF. The CDR3 bases are TGTGCCAGCAGCTTGGCGAAACTAGCGGGGGTCTCCTACGAGCAGTACTTC. Filled out from reference TRBV5-4 and TRBJ2-7, the complete variable domain reads ETGVTQSPTHLIKTRGQQVTLRCSSQSGHNTVSWYQQALGQGPQFIFQYYREEENGRGNFPPRFSGLQFPNYSSELNVNALELDDSALYLCASSLAKLAGVSYEQYFGPGTRLTVT.

V is TRBV19 and J is TRBJ2-5; D unresolved. CDR3 length: 13 residues. V was shortened by 3 bases and J by 5 bases, with 10 bases between the two germline ends. Germline V lookup: CDR1 LNHDA, CDR2 SQIVND (reference sequence). In nucleotides, the CDR3 is TGTGCCAGTAGTATCGCTCCCGGTGAGACCCAGTACTTC. Amino acids: CASSIAPGETQYF.

This clone has just a few counts. This rearrangement joins TRBV11-2 to TRBJ2-5; TRBD1 might be the D (5 bases). Looked up from germline, CDR1 is SGHAT and CDR2 is FQNNGV. Trimming took off 2 bases at V and 2 bases at J, with 6 bases between the two ends. The length of the CDR3 is 13 residues. In nucleotides, the CDR3 is TGTGCCAGCAGCTTACGACAGCAAGAGACCCAGTACTTC. Protein sequence: CASSLRQQETQYF. The variable domain in full, completed from reference TRBV11-2 and TRBJ2-5, reads EAGVAQSPRYKIIEKRQSVAFWCNPISGHATLYWYQQILGQGPKLLIQFQNNGVVDDSQLPKDRFSAERLKGVDSTLKIQPAKLEDSAVYLCASSLRQQETQYFGPGTRLLVL.

J is TRBJ2-2 and V is TRBV29-1; 12 bases line up with TRBD2. V lost 1 base, J lost 5 bases, and 2 bases stayed unmatched. The CDR3 is made up of 15 amino acids. Germline values: CDR1 SQVTM, CDR2 ANQGSEA. The CDR3 reads CSVEGLAGDTGELFF. The DNA of the CDR3 is TGCAGCGTTGAAGGACTAGCGGGAGATACCGGGGAGCTGTTTTTT.

The chain is built from TRBV18 and TRBJ2-7, with unresolved D. The germline gives CDR1 KGHSH, CDR2 LQKENI. This CDR3 is 13 amino acids long. The V end lost 2 bases, the J end lost 3 bases, and 8 bases lay between the germline ends. CDR3 sequence (DNA): TGTGCCAGCTCACCAGGGCAGCTCTACGAGCAGTACTTC. It yields the protein CASSPGQLYEQYF.

The rearrangement joins TRBV23-1 to TRBJ2-7, with D perhaps assigned TRBD1 or TRBD2 (5 bases each). TRBV23-1 is identified as an open reading frame with a role that is uncertain. The germline V and J ends were trimmed by 0 bases and 3 bases, with 15 bases remaining between them. The CDR3 runs to 16 residues. In DNA, the CDR3 is TGCGCCAGCAGTCAATCTACGGGGCCCAGAAACTACGAGCAGTACTTC. Translated: CASSQSTGPRNYEQYF.

This clone was counted between two and nine times. The rearrangement uses TRBV7-3 and TRBJ2-3; D is perhaps TRBD2 (5 bases). Trimming took off 0 bases at V and 0 bases at J, with 7 bases between the two ends. CDR3 size: 15 residues. CDR1 and CDR2 (germline): SGHTA, FQGTGA. The CDR3 is CASSLTGVSTDTQYF. The CDR3 nucleotides read TGTGCCAGCAGCTTAACCGGGGTCAGCACAGATACGCAGTATTTT.